This note documents a single T cell receptor beta chain sequence. It lacks a known antigen. No much larger clone is present one base from it, and per-base qualities are unavailable. TCR beta repertoires were profiled from peripheral blood of over 10 young patients with multiple sclerosis to demonstrate the VDJtools post-analysis software. The multiple sclerosis patients were children and adolescents ranging in age from 6 to 15 years. Including the terminal cysteine and phenylalanine, the CDR3 comprises 16 residues. Only the CDR3 DNA stays, 48 bases, in frame from base 1. Cut back by 3 bases and 0 bases, the V and J ends lie 13 bases apart. CDR1 and CDR2 (SGHRS, YFSETQ) derive from the germline V gene. The data were obtained in a study of post-analysis software for immune sequencing data (dated by TCRdb to about 2015). As for the study more broadly: Recorded disease courses included relapsing-remitting, secondary progressive and progressive-relapsing multiple sclerosis, with some patients lacking subtype annotation. The patient repertoires were compared against approximately twelve previously published healthy control repertoires obtained from donors aged about 6 to 27 years. A subset of samples was prepared in parallel using single-end sample barcoding, then pooled and co-amplified after Illumina adapter ligation. Overall study results and their limits: Normalized Chao1 diversity was significantly lower in multiple sclerosis patients than controls, suggesting substantial peripheral T-cell clonal expansion. Direct clustering with F measure showed strong co-clustering of samples prepared in the same batch, prompting a batch-effect correction. The multiple sclerosis patient group was slightly younger than the control group. Four to six TRBV segments, including TRBV5-6, TRBV5-1 and TRBV20-1, were significantly more frequent in patients than controls.

Preparation of the library involved PCR. Sequencing relied on an Illumina HiSeq 2500. Unique molecular identifiers were incorporated into TCR beta cDNA libraries to reduce PCR and sequencing biases. Every 1 to 10 million input T cells yielded about 500,000 cDNA molecules, meaning each molecule approximated one T cell. The patient libraries were prepared and sequenced with the same protocol used for the earlier healthy control dataset. Within a given batch, samples were prepared together, multiplexed and sequenced on the same HiSeq lane. On the study's bioinformatics: Raw barcoded reads were processed with MIGEC, discarding single-read molecular identifier groups before consensus assembly and CDR3 extraction. Clonotype tables were post-analysed with VDJtools, and diversity was normalized by down-sampling all datasets to the smallest sample size. To correct batch-related cross-sample contamination, repertoire overlap clustering matched CDR3 amino acid sequences but not nucleotide sequences. TCRdb trimmed public reads at Q25 via fastp, called clones via MiXCR and kept in-frame beta chains. Rows are unified per CDR3 protein, each entry keeping the most common DNA and genes. TCRdb's processing, not the study's, gives the V and J calls here. The sample table lists more than 350,000 distinct CDR3 sequences, about 40% of them with a count of one. The ten top clones hold 7.6% of the sample.

Here the chain combines TRBV5-1 and TRBJ2-1, and possibly TRBD1, on 5 matching bases. The material sequenced was blood. This receptor was taken from a girl aged 2-10 years with multiple sclerosis. The sequenced DNA is TGCGCCAGCAGCTCCACCTGGACACCCTCCTACAATGAGCAGTTCTTC. Its translation is CASSSTWTPSYNEQFF.